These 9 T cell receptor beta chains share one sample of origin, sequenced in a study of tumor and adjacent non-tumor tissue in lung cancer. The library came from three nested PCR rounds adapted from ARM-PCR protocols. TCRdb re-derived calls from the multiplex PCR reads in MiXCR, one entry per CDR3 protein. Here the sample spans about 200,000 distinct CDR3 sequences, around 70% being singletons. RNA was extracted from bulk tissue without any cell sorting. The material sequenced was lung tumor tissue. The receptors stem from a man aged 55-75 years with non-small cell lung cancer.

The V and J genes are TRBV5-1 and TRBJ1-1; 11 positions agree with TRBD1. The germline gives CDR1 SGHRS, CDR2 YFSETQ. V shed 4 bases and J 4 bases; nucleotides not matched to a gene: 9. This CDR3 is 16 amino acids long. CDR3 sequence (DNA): TGCGCCAGCAGCGCAGGACAGGGGGCGTCGGGCACTGAAGCTTTCTTT. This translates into CASSAGQGASGTEAFF. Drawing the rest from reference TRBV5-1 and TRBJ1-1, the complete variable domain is KAGVTQTPRYLIKTRGQQVTLSCSPISGHRSVSWYQQTPGQGLQFLFEYFSETQRNKGNFPGRFSGRQFSNSRSEMNVSTLELGDSALYLCASSAGQGASGTEAFFGQGTRLTVV.

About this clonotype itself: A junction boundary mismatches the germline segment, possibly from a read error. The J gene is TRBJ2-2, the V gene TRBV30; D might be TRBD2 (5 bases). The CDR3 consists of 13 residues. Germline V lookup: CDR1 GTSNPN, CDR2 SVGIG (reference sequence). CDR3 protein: CARNWAELGELFF. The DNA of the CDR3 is TGCGCCCGGAATTGGGCGGAGCTCGGGGAACTGTTTTTT.

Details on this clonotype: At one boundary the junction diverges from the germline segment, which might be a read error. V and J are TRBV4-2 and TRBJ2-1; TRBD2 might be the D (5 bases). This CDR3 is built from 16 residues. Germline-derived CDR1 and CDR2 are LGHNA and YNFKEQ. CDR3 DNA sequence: TGTGCCAGCAGCCAAGGGACTGTTACCTCCTACAATGAGCTGTTCTTC. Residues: CASSQGTVTSYNELFF.

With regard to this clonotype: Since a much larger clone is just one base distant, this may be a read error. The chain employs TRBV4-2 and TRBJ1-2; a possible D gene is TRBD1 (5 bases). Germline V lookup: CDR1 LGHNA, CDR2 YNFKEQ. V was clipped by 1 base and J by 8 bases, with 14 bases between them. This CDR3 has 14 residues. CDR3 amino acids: CASSQGSRAEGYTF. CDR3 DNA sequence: TGTGCCAGCAGCCAAGGTTCCAGGGCCGAGGGCTACACCTTC.

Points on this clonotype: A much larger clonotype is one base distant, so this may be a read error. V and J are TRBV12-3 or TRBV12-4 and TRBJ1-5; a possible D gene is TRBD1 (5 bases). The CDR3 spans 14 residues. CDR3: CASSLRRVNLPQHF. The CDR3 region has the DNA TGTGCCAGCAGTTTGCGCAGGGTTAATCTGCCCCAGCATTTT.

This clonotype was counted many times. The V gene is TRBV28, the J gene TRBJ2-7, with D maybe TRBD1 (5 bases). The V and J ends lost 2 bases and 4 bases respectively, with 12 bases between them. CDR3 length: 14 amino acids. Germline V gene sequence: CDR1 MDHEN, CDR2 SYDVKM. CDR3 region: CASSLVQATYEQYF. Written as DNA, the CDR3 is TGTGCCAGCAGTTTAGTACAGGCCACGTACGAGCAGTACTTC.

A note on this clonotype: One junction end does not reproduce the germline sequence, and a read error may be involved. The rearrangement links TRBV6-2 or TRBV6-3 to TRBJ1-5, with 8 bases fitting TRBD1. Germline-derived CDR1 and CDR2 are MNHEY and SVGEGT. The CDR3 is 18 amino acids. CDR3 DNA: TGTGACAGCAGTTACAAATCCTACAGGGGGTACAGCAATCAGCCCCAGCATTTT. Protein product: CDSSYKSYRGYSNQPQHF.

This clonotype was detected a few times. The CDR3 DNA reads TGCAGTGCTACGACGACTAGCGGGAGGACCGAGCAGTACTTC. Protein: CSATTTSGRTEQYF. The V and J genes are TRBV20-1 and TRBJ2-7; 13 bases fit TRBD2. Germline V lookup: CDR1 DFQATT, CDR2 SNEGSKA (reference sequence). V was pared by 4 bases and J by 6 bases, with 6 bases of the junction left unmatched. This CDR3 has 14 amino acids.

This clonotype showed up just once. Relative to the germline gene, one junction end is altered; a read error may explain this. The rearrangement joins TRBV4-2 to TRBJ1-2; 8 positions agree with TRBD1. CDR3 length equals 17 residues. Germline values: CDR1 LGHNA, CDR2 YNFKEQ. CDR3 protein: CPSTQGSGGAFIEGYNF. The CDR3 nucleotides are TGTCCCAGCACCCAAGGGTCAGGGGGCGCCTTTATAGAGGGCTACAACTTC.